This is a list of T cell receptor beta chains from one sample in a study of blood T cell repertoires in COVID-19. The protocol was immunoSEQ multiplex PCR, while the TCRdb copy is restricted to in-frame clones and leaves out a portion. The data hold about 320,000 clones, with around 85% observed a single time. Sequencing input: peripheral blood. These receptors were collected from a human donor in a cohort sampled during active COVID-19. The CDR3 runs from the conserved cysteine through the conserved F or W.

cdr3_aa: CASSVRDSQFF
cdr3_length: 11
j_call: TRBJ2-1
v_call: TRBV25-1

cdr3_aa: CASSLARGSLYGYTF
cdr3_length: 15
j_call: TRBJ1-2
v_call: TRBV7-2

cdr3_aa: CASSPDSYQETQYF
cdr3_length: 14
j_call: TRBJ2-5
v_call: TRBV18

cdr3_aa: CASSHPISGQGARRPHGYTF
cdr3_length: 20
j_call: TRBJ1-2
v_call: TRBV23-1

cdr3_aa: CASSYAGTQGGYGYTF
cdr3_length: 16
j_call: TRBJ1-2
v_call: TRBV6-2/TRBV6-3

cdr3_aa: CASSEALVAGATYNEQFF
cdr3_length: 18
j_call: TRBJ2-1
v_call: TRBV6-1

cdr3_aa: CASSRKAGGIADTQYF
cdr3_length: 16
j_call: TRBJ2-3
v_call: TRBV3-1/TRBV3-2

cdr3_aa: CASSVATGFREGGELFF
cdr3_length: 17
j_call: TRBJ2-2
v_call: TRBV9

cdr3_aa: CASSLITTGRNTEAFF
cdr3_length: 16
j_call: TRBJ1-1
v_call: TRBV27

cdr3_aa: CASSQAKGQGDKNEQFF
cdr3_length: 17
j_call: TRBJ2-1
v_call: TRBV3-1/TRBV3-2

cdr3_aa: CASSPRLADTQYF
cdr3_length: 13
j_call: TRBJ2-3
v_call: TRBV18

cdr3_aa: CATSRARRGSNQPQHF
cdr3_length: 16
j_call: TRBJ1-5
v_call: TRBV15

cdr3_aa: CASSSGTGGEKLFF
cdr3_length: 14
j_call: TRBJ1-4
v_call: TRBV5-5

cdr3_aa: CASGWRSNTEAFF
cdr3_length: 13
j_call: TRBJ1-1
v_call: TRBV6-5

cdr3_aa: CASTPRGDQEGVTIYF
cdr3_length: 16
j_call: TRBJ1-3
v_call: TRBV21-1

cdr3_aa: CASSTTAISGANVLTF
cdr3_length: 16
j_call: TRBJ2-6
v_call: TRBV18

cdr3_aa: CASSHREGNTEAFF
cdr3_length: 14
j_call: TRBJ1-1
v_call: TRBV7-9

cdr3_aa: CAVTSGGGNNEQFF
cdr3_length: 14
j_call: TRBJ2-1
v_call: TRBV2

cdr3_aa: CATSDSSGGDQETQYF
cdr3_length: 16
j_call: TRBJ2-5
v_call: TRBV24-1

cdr3_aa: CASSPLNRIGADTQYF
cdr3_length: 16
j_call: TRBJ2-3
v_call: TRBV5-1

cdr3_aa: CASIVGQGYGYTF
cdr3_length: 13
j_call: TRBJ1-2
v_call: TRBV6-5

cdr3_aa: CASSSRVAEAFF
cdr3_length: 12
j_call: TRBJ1-1
v_call: TRBV11-1

cdr3_aa: CASSLGLAGVHEQFF
cdr3_length: 15
j_call: TRBJ2-1
v_call: TRBV5-4

cdr3_aa: CASSSRDRDSPLHF
cdr3_length: 14
j_call: TRBJ1-6
v_call: TRBV3-1/TRBV3-2

cdr3_aa: CASSLHQGQPGNTIYF
cdr3_length: 16
j_call: TRBJ1-3
v_call: TRBV5-1

cdr3_aa: CASSHGGINYGYTF
cdr3_length: 14
j_call: TRBJ1-2
v_call: TRBV4-1

cdr3_aa: CASIGVAKNIQYF
cdr3_length: 13
j_call: TRBJ2-4
v_call: TRBV12-3/TRBV12-4

cdr3_aa: CASSEAPGGLAPDTQYF
cdr3_length: 17
j_call: TRBJ2-3
v_call: TRBV6-1

cdr3_aa: CASSLITPYYEQYF
cdr3_length: 14
j_call: TRBJ2-7
v_call: TRBV7-2

cdr3_aa: CASSQDRRTPYF
cdr3_length: 12
j_call: TRBJ2-7
v_call: TRBV3-1/TRBV3-2

cdr3_aa: CATRAGTGTANTEAFF
cdr3_length: 16
j_call: TRBJ1-1
v_call: TRBV24-1

cdr3_aa: CSAARTGNYEQYF
cdr3_length: 13
j_call: TRBJ2-7
v_call: TRBV29-1

cdr3_aa: CASRPGTGGPQPQHF
cdr3_length: 15
j_call: TRBJ1-5
v_call: TRBV5-1

cdr3_aa: CASSLGSSEQFF
cdr3_length: 12
j_call: TRBJ2-1
v_call: TRBV11-3

cdr3_aa: CATRGQGQTGELFF
cdr3_length: 14
j_call: TRBJ2-2
v_call: TRBV24-1

cdr3_aa: CASRYEEGEWNEQFF
cdr3_length: 15
j_call: TRBJ2-1
v_call: TRBV6-4

cdr3_aa: CASSGPRDRGRGVYGYTF
cdr3_length: 18
j_call: TRBJ1-2
v_call: TRBV6-1

cdr3_aa: CARSLCGGQGEDQPQHF
cdr3_length: 17
j_call: TRBJ1-5
v_call: TRBV5-3

cdr3_aa: CASSELLGGTEAFF
cdr3_length: 14
j_call: TRBJ1-1
v_call: TRBV6-1

cdr3_aa: CASSPNSGQAKSSYNSPLHF
cdr3_length: 20
j_call: TRBJ1-6
v_call: TRBV27

cdr3_aa: CASSLGGQGAVYEQYF
cdr3_length: 16
j_call: TRBJ2-7
v_call: TRBV5-4

cdr3_aa: CATGVGGAEDTQYF
cdr3_length: 14
j_call: TRBJ2-3
v_call: TRBV24-1

cdr3_aa: CASSPGQEKGGELFF
cdr3_length: 15
j_call: TRBJ2-2
v_call: TRBV5-4

cdr3_aa: CASSYSGGGRTYEQYF
cdr3_length: 16
j_call: TRBJ2-7
v_call: TRBV6-5

cdr3_aa: CASSVARGAVDTQYF
cdr3_length: 15
j_call: TRBJ2-3
v_call: TRBV9

cdr3_aa: CASSQDITVSGYTF
cdr3_length: 14
j_call: TRBJ1-2
v_call: TRBV14

cdr3_aa: CASSPPGGEQYF
cdr3_length: 12
j_call: TRBJ2-7
v_call: TRBV19